The 20 T cell receptor beta chains listed next were all sequenced from one sample in a study of cytomegalovirus exposure and HLA in healthy donors. The PCR employed 60 Vbeta primers together with 13 Jbeta primers. Some clones are missing from TCRdb's copy, which holds only in-frame ones; the method was immunoSEQ multiplex PCR. This repertoire shows 90,000 to 140,000 clones, approximately 11% found once; its top ten account for about 16%. Material: PBMCs. Receptors originate from a man aged 35 to 55 in good health and CMV-seropositive.

Only a few counts were recorded for this clone. The chain uses TRBV5-4 and TRBJ2-1; D is perhaps TRBD2 (6 bases). V was clipped by 4 bases and J by 2 bases, with 16 bases between them. The germline gives CDR1 SGHNT, CDR2 YYREEE (reference sequence). The CDR3 spans 16 residues. The CDR3 DNA follows: TGTGCCAGCAGCCCACGGGCTAGCGCGACCTACAATGAGCAGTTCTTC. Amino acid sequence: CASSPRASATYNEQFF.

This chain joins TRBV4-1 and TRBJ1-1, with D unclear. Germline CDR1 and CDR2: MGHRA and YSYEKL. V dropped 2 bases and J dropped 4 bases, with 17 bases sitting between them. This CDR3 spans 16 amino acids. The CDR3 region has the DNA TGCGCCAGCAGCCAACATATCCTACGGGCGGGCACTGAAGCTTTCTTT. Protein product: CASSQHILRAGTEAFF.

This rearrangement joins TRBV2 to TRBJ2-3; no clear D. V shed 6 bases and J shed 0 bases, with 13 bases lying between them. The CDR3 consists of 15 residues. Germline V gives CDR1 SNHLY, CDR2 FYNNEI. Here the CDR3 reads CASSSDGVSTDTQYF. The CDR3 coding sequence is TGTGCCAGCAGCTCCGACGGAGTAAGCACAGATACGCAGTATTTT.

This clone was detected only a few times. The CDR3 loop is CAWNMGGGNYGYTF. For the CDR3, the DNA is TGTGCCTGGAACATGGGCGGGGGAAACTATGGCTACACCTTC. The V and J genes are TRBV30 and TRBJ1-2; D is possibly TRBD1 (5 bases). Germline CDR1 is GTSNPN and CDR2 is SVGIG (reference sequence). V gave up 4 bases and J gave up 2 bases, with 14 bases separating them. The CDR3 runs to 14 residues.

The rearrangement uses TRBV7-6 and TRBJ2-1, with 14 bases matching TRBD2. Germline loops: CDR1 SGHVS, CDR2 FNYEAQ. J was trimmed by 9 bases and V by 5 bases; bases with no gene match: 3. This CDR3 is built from 14 residues. This CDR3 reads CASSPGLAGVEQFF. CDR3 DNA: TGTGCCAGCAGCCCGGGACTAGCGGGGGTTGAGCAGTTCTTC.

The chain employs TRBV11-2 and TRBJ1-2; D remains ambiguous. Trimming took 5 bases from V and 7 from J, leaving 17 bases between them. The CDR3 covers 14 residues. The V gene's germline CDR1 is SGHAT and CDR2 FQNNGV. The CDR3 DNA is TGTGCCAGCAGCCCACGAAGGGCCGGAGGTGGCTACACCTTC. Encoded protein: CASSPRRAGGGYTF.

The chain has TRBV27 and TRBJ2-3; TRBD1 is a possible D gene (6 bases). With 3 bases removed from V and 4 bases from J, the gap between germline ends came to 11 bases. The CDR3 spans 14 residues. The germline gives CDR1 MNHEY, CDR2 SMNVEV (reference sequence). The CDR3: CASSFGRGSDTQYF. DNA for the CDR3: TGTGCCAGCAGTTTTGGCAGGGGATCAGATACGCAGTATTTT.

Here the CDR3 reads CASSVGWGGNEQFF. Here the CDR3 DNA reads TGTGCCAGCAGTGTTGGTTGGGGAGGCAATGAGCAGTTCTTC. V is TRBV25-1 and J is TRBJ2-1, with D possibly matching TRBD2 (6 bases). Germline V gene sequence: CDR1 MGHDK, CDR2 SYGVNS. This CDR3 is built from 14 residues. The ends were cut back, 4 bases at V and 6 bases at J, with 13 bases in the middle.

This clone has a handful of counts. The genes are TRBV29-1 and TRBJ1-1; a weak D match, TRBD1 (5 bases). Germline V gives CDR1 SQVTM, CDR2 ANQGSEA. V lost 7 bases and J lost 4, with 16 bases in between. The CDR3 totals 13 residues. The CDR3 DNA reads TGCAGCGGGGGCGAGCCAAGGGGCACTGAAGCTTTCTTT. This sequence encodes CSGGEPRGTEAFF.

This clone occurred a few times. The chain couples TRBV6-4 to TRBJ2-3, with 8 bases fitting TRBD2. Trimming removed 4 bases from V and 3 bases from J; junction bases left unmatched: 6. CDR3 length equals 15 residues. Germline lookup yields CDR1 MRHNA and CDR2 SNTAGT. Here the CDR3 reads CASSVLAGLTDTQYF. The CDR3 nucleotides read TGTGCCAGCAGTGTGCTAGCGGGCCTGACAGATACGCAGTATTTT.

This clone was seen a handful of times. The chain recombines TRBV7-9 with TRBJ2-7; 10 bases fit TRBD1. With V trimmed by 2 bases and J by 7 bases, 8 bases remained unmatched. Germline V lookup: CDR1 SEHNR, CDR2 FQNEAQ (reference sequence). The CDR3 is made up of 15 amino acids. The CDR3 is CASSLLTGGSAEQYF. The CDR3 bases are TGTGCCAGCAGCTTACTGACAGGGGGCTCTGCGGAGCAGTACTTC.

This chain joins TRBV5-1 and TRBJ2-3; 13 bases are shared with TRBD2. This CDR3 region has 18 residues. Trimming took 4 bases from V and 1 from J; bases not matched to a gene: 9. CDR1 and CDR2 from the germline V gene are SGHRS and YFSETQ. CDR3 bases: TGCGCCAGCAGCCCCGGGACTAGCGGGACCCCGGGCACAGATACGCAGTATTTT. The encoded protein is CASSPGTSGTPGTDTQYF.

This clone was seen more than once but under ten times. V usage is TRBV28 and J usage is TRBJ1-5; 11 positions agree with TRBD1. The CDR3 is 15 amino acids. V was pared by 5 bases and J by 6 bases, with 6 bases of the junction left unmatched. Germline V gene sequence: CDR1 MDHEN, CDR2 SYDVKM. The CDR3 DNA sequence: TGTGCCAGCAGTCTCCCGGGACAGGGGGTTCAGCCCCAGCATTTT. Protein: CASSLPGQGVQPQHF.

In its sample, this clone was seen a few times. J is TRBJ2-1 and V is TRBV4-3, with 8 nucleotides matching TRBD2. The CDR3 runs to 15 residues. Germline V gene data show CDR1 as LGHNA and CDR2 as YSLEER. Trimming cost V 1 base and J 9 bases; bases outside gene matches: 8. The CDR3, as DNA: TGCGCCAGCAGCCAAGTTTCCGGGAGGGCCGGTGAGCAGTTCTTC. Residues: CASSQVSGRAGEQFF.

The chain combines TRBV7-2 with TRBJ2-3; the match to TRBD2 covers 8 bases. From germline, CDR1 is SGHTA and CDR2 FQGNSA. The trim removed 5 bases at V and 1 base at J, leaving 5 bases unmatched. This CDR3 is built from 15 residues. CDR3 protein: CASSASGLGTDTQYF. DNA for the CDR3: TGTGCCAGCAGCGCCTCGGGACTAGGCACAGATACGCAGTATTTT.

This clone turned up a few times. The rearrangement links TRBV5-1 to TRBJ2-3; D unclear. V was shortened by 1 base and J by 2 bases, with 11 bases between the two germline ends. The CDR3 covers 15 residues. Per germline, CDR1 SGHRS and CDR2 YFSETQ. CDR3 in amino acids: CASSLSPGYTDTQYF. CDR3 sequence (DNA): TGCGCCAGCAGCTTGAGTCCAGGTTACACAGATACGCAGTATTTT.

A few counts support this clone. The chain links TRBV7-6 to TRBJ2-7; D is possibly TRBD2 (5 bases). V lost 5 bases, J lost 0 bases, and 11 bases lay in between. Germline-derived CDR1 and CDR2 are SGHVS and FNYEAQ. The CDR3 is made up of 14 amino acids. CDR3 residues: CASSALGSSYEQYF. The DNA for the CDR3 is TGTGCCAGCAGCGCCTTGGGGAGCTCCTACGAGCAGTACTTC.

The gene calls are TRBV7-2 and TRBJ2-7; 9 positions match TRBD2. Germline V gene sequence: CDR1 SGHTA, CDR2 FQGNSA. V lost 7 bases and J lost 6; bases outside the gene matches: 13. CDR3 size: 15 residues. DNA of the CDR3: TGTGCCAGCACAACACCGGGACTAGCAAGGGGCGAGCAGTACTTC. Protein sequence: CASTTPGLARGEQYF.

This chain links TRBV5-1 with TRBJ2-7, with a possible D match to TRBD2 (6 bases). The CDR3 has 15 amino acids. V was shortened by 2 bases and J by 1 base, with 13 bases between the two germline ends. Germline loops: CDR1 SGHRS, CDR2 YFSETQ. The CDR3 sequence is CASSFATGDSYEQYF. CDR3 in DNA: TGCGCCAGCAGCTTCGCCACGGGGGATTCCTACGAGCAGTACTTC.

A few counts support this clone. The chain uses TRBV10-2 and TRBJ2-7, with TRBD1 matching over 10 bases. CDR1 is WSHSY and CDR2 is SAAADI in the germline V gene. This CDR3 region has 15 residues. With 3 bases clipped from V and 4 bases from J, the junction kept 6 bases outside the gene matches. CDR3 sequence: CASSDRGQGKYEQYF. The CDR3 region has the DNA TGCGCCAGCAGTGATAGGGGACAGGGGAAATACGAGCAGTACTTC.